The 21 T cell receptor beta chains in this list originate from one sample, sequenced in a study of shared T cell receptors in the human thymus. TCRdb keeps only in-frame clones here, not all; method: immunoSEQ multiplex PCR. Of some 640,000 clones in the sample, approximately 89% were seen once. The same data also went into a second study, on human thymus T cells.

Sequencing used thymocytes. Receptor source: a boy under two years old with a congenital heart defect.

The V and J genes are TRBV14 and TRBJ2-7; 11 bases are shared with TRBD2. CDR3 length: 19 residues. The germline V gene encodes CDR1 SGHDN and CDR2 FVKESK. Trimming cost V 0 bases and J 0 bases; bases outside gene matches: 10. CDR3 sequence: CASSQERLAGGIRSYEQYF. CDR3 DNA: TGTGCCAGCAGCCAAGAGCGGCTAGCGGGGGGTATTCGCTCCTACGAGCAGTACTTC.

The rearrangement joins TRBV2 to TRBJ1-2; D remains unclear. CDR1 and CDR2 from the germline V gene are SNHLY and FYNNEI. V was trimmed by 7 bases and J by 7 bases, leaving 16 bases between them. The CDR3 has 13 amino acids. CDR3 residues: CASTEEGRSGYTF. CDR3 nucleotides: TGTGCCAGCACCGAGGAAGGGAGGTCTGGCTACACCTTC.

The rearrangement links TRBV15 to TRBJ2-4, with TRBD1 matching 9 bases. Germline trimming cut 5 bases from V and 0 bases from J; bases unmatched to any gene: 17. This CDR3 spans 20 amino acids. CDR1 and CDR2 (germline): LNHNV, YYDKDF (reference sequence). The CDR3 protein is CATSRSGNSDRGVAKNIQYF. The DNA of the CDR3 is TGTGCCACCAGCCGATCCGGGAACTCAGACAGGGGGGTAGCCAAAAACATTCAGTACTTC.

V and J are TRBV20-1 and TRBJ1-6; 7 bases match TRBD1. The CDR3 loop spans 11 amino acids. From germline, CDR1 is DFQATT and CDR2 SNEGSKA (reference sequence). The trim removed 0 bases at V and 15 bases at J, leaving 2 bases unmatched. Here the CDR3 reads CSARDGQVLHF. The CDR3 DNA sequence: TGCAGTGCTAGAGATGGACAGGTCCTCCACTTT.

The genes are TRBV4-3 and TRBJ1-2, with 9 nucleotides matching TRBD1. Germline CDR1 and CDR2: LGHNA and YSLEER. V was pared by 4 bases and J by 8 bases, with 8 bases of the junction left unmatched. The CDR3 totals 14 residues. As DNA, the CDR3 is TGCGCCAGCAGCCGGTTACAGGGGGCTCTCGGCTACACCTTC. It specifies CASSRLQGALGYTF.

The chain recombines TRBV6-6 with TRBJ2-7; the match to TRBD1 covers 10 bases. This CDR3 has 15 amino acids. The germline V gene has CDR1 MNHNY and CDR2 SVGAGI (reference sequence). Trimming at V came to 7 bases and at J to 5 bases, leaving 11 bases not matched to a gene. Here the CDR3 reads CASTLTGGDRDEQYF. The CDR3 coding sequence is TGTGCCAGCACGCTGACAGGGGGCGATCGCGACGAGCAGTACTTC.

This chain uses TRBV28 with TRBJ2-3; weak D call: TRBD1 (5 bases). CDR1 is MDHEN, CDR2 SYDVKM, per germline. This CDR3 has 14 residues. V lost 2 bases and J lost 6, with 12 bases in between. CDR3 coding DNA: TGTGCCAGCAGTTTAGTGGGGCCCCCGGATACGCAGTATTTT. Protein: CASSLVGPPDTQYF.

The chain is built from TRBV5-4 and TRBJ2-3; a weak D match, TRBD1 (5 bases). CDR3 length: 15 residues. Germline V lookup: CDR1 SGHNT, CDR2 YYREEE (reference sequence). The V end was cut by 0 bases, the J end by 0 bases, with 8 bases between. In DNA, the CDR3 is TGTGCCAGCAGCTTGGAGGGGTCAAGCACAGATACGCAGTATTTT. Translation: CASSLEGSSTDTQYF.

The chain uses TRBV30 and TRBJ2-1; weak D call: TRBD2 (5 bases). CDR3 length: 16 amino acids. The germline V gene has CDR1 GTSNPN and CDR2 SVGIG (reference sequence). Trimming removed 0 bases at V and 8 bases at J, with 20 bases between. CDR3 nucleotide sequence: TGTGCCTGGAGTGTCCGTTGGGAGCCGGGTTGGGATGAGCAGTTCTTC. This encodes CAWSVRWEPGWDEQFF.

The CDR3, as DNA: TGTGCCAGCAGTTTGGACGGGAAAGGAACAGATACGCAGTATTTT. Protein sequence: CASSLDGKGTDTQYF. This chain links TRBV28 with TRBJ2-3; D may be TRBD2 (5 bases). The CDR3 covers 15 residues. CDR1 and CDR2 from the germline V gene are MDHEN and SYDVKM. Between the trimmed V and J ends, which lost 3 bases and 3 bases, there was a span of 13 bases. The whole variable domain, filled in from reference TRBV28 and TRBJ2-3, reads DVKVTQSSRYLVKRTGEKVFLECVQDMDHENMFWYRQDPGLGLRLIYFSYDVKMKEKGDIPEGYSVSREKKERFSLILESASTNQTSMYLCASSLDGKGTDTQYFGPGTRLTVL.

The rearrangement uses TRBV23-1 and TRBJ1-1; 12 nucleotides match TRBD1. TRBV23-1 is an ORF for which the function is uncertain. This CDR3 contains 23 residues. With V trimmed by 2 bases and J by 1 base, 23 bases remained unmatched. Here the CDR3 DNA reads TGCGCCAGCAGTCAACCTCTGTTCCTGGGACAGGGGGCTCTGGTTCCCCAGAACACTGAAGCTTTCTTT. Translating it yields CASSQPLFLGQGALVPQNTEAFF.

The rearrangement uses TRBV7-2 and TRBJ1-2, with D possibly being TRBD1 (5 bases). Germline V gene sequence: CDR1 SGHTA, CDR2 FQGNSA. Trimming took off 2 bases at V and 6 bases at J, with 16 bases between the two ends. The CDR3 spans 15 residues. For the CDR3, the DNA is TGTGCCAGCAGCTTACCACAGGCCCGAATTGATGGCTACACCTTC. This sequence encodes CASSLPQARIDGYTF.

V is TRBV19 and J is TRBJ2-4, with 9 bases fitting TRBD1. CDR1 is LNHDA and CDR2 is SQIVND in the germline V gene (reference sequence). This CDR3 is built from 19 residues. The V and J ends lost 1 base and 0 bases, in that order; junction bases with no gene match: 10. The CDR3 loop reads CASSIVHRGPDLAKNIQYF. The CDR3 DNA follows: TGTGCCAGTAGTATAGTTCACAGGGGGCCCGATCTAGCCAAAAACATTCAGTACTTC.

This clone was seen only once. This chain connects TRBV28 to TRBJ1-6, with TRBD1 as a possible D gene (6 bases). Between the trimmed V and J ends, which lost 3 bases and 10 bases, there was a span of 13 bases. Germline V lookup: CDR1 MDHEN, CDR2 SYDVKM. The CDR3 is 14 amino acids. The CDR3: CASSFQGSNSPLHF. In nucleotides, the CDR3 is TGTGCCAGCAGTTTCCAGGGGTCGAACTCACCCCTCCACTTT.

The CDR3 loop is CASSQDYEGLGRHTIRTDTQYF. DNA for the CDR3: TGCGCCAGCAGCCAAGATTACGAAGGACTAGGCCGGCATACTATCCGCACAGATACGCAGTATTTT. This rearrangement joins TRBV4-3 to TRBJ2-3, with 7 bases that match TRBD2. Germline V gives CDR1 LGHNA, CDR2 YSLEER. The CDR3 sequence is 22 residues long. After removal of 0 bases from V and 1 base from J, the junction contained 22 bases not matched to a gene.

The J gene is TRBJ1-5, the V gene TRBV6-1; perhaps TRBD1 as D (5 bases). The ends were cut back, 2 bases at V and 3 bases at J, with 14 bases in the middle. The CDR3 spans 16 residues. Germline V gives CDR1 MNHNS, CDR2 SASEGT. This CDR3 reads CASSEKPGRANQPQHF. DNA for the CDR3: TGTGCCAGCAGTGAAAAACCAGGGAGGGCCAATCAGCCCCAGCATTTT.

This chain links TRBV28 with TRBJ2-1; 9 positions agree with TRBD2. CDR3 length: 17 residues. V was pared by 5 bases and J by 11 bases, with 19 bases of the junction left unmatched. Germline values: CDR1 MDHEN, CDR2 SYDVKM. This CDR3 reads CASSRDQAGSGSVQQFF. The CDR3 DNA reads TGTGCCAGCAGTCGAGATCAGGCGGGTAGCGGGAGTGTTCAGCAGTTCTTC.

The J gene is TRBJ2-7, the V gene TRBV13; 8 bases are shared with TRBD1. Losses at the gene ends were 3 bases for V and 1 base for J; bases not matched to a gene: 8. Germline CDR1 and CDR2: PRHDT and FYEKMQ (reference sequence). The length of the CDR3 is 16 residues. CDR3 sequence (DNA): TGTGCCAGCAGCTTTACAGGGACAGGTTGGTCCTACGAGCAGTACTTC. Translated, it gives CASSFTGTGWSYEQYF.

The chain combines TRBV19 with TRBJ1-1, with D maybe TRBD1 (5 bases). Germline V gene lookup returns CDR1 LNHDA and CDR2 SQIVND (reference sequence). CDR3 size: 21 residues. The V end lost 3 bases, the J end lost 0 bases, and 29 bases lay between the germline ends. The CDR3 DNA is TGTGCCAGTAGTATGCCCCCATCGCGGGGATACGGGCAGGGAGTGAACACTGAAGCTTTCTTT. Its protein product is CASSMPPSRGYGQGVNTEAFF.

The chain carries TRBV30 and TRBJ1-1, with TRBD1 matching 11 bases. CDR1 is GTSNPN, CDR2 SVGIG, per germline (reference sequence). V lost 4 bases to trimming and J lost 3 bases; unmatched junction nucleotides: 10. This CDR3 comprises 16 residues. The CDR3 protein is CAWTRTGGEKDTEAFF. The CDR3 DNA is TGTGCCTGGACAAGGACAGGGGGCGAAAAGGACACTGAAGCTTTCTTT.

The CDR3 sequence is CASSQRVPDSYEQYF. CDR3 bases: TGTGCCAGCAGTCAGCGGGTCCCTGACTCCTACGAGCAGTACTTC. The V call is TRBV28, the J call TRBJ2-7; D might be TRBD2 (6 bases). The germline gives CDR1 MDHEN, CDR2 SYDVKM. The CDR3 has 15 amino acids. With 5 bases removed from V and 0 bases from J, the gap between germline ends came to 14 bases.